The present T cell receptor beta chain was sequenced within a study of cytomegalovirus exposure and HLA in healthy donors. Study-wide points: There were a few CMV-associated chains whose specificity for CMV antigens was confirmed in vitro. Rarity marked most TCR sequences, yet some public TCRs occurred in many donors. Several V segments, TRBV6-2 and TRBV6-3 among them, could not be told apart and were dropped. Later work showed greater clonal expansion in HLA-associated TCR beta chains than in equally common others.

This CDR3 contains 14 residues. With V trimmed by 5 bases and J by 9 bases, 9 bases remained unmatched. In germline, CDR1 is MGHDK, CDR2 SYGVNS. 60 Vbeta and 13 Jbeta primers were used in PCR. Generated by immunoSEQ multiplex PCR, the TCRdb table keeps only in-frame clones and is missing some. The repertoire holds roughly 100,000 clones, around 72% seen once, with 5.6% in the top ten. Note on this clone: The antigen is undetermined.

The chain uses TRBV25-1 and TRBJ1-5; TRBD1 agrees at 8 bases. What was sequenced was PBMCs. This TCR derives from a male donor in good health and CMV-seronegative. The CDR3 spells CASSPSDRVGPQHF. The DNA for the CDR3 is TGTGCCAGCAGTCCTTCGGACAGGGTGGGGCCCCAGCATTTT.